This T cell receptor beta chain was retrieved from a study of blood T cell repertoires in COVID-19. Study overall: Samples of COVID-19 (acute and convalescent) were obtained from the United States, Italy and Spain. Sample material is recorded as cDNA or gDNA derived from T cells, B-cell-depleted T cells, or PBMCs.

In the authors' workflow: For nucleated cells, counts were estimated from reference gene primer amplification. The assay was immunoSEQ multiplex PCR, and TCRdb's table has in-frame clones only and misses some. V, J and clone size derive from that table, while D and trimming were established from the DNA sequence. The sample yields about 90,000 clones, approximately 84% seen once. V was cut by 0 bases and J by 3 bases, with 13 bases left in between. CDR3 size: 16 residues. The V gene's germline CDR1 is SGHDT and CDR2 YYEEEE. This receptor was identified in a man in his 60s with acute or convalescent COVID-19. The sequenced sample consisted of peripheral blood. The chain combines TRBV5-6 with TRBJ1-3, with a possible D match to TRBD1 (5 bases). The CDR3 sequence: CASSLVQGTVGNTIYF. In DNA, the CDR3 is TGTGCCAGCAGCTTGGTTCAGGGTACCGTTGGAAACACCATATATTTT. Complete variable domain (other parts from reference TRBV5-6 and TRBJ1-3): DAGVTQSPTHLIKTRGQQVTLRCSPKSGHDTVSWYQQALGQGPQFIFQYYEEEERQRGNFPDRFSGHQFPNYSSELNVNALLLGDSALYLCASSLVQGTVGNTIYFGEGSWLTVV.